Following are 9 T cell receptor beta chains from one sample sequenced in a study of CD8 T cells in ankylosing spondylitis. Study results and caveats: Eight highly homologous variants formed a TCR beta motif that appeared characteristic of ankylosing spondylitis blood.

For these receptors, no antigen is known. TCRdb redid the calling of the 5' RACE reads with MiXCR, one entry per CDR3 protein. The sample contains 450,000 to 550,000 distinct CDR3 sequences, approximately 5.3% of which appear only once. The specimen was blood, either unsorted or a sorted T cell fraction (not recorded which). Receptors were obtained from a male donor with ankylosing spondylitis.

At least ten counts were recorded for this clonotype. This chain connects TRBV20-1 to TRBJ2-3; 9 bases fit TRBD2. V lost 0 bases to trimming and J lost 0 bases; unmatched junction nucleotides: 7. Per germline, CDR1 DFQATT and CDR2 SNEGSKA (reference sequence). The CDR3 sequence is 17 residues long. CDR3 residues: CSARDWLTSGSTDTQYF. The DNA of the CDR3 is TGCAGTGCTAGAGATTGGTTGACTAGCGGTAGCACAGATACGCAGTATTTT.

This clonotype showed up many times. The chain links TRBV10-3 to TRBJ2-3; 9 bases align to TRBD2. The CDR3 has 19 amino acids. The germline gives CDR1 ENHRY, CDR2 SYGVKD. The V and J ends lost 4 bases and 5 bases, in that order; junction bases with no gene match: 19. The CDR3 DNA reads as TGTGCCATCAGTGGGCGTCCATCGGCTAGCGGGGAGGAGATAGATACGCAGTATTTT. The encoded protein is CAISGRPSASGEEIDTQYF.

Ten or more counts support this clonotype. V is TRBV7-2 and J is TRBJ2-1; D is uncertain. The germline V gene has CDR1 SGHTA and CDR2 FQGNSA. V lost 3 bases, J lost 9 bases, and 12 bases lay in between. The CDR3 is 13 residues long. CDR3 bases: TGTGCCAGCAGCTTGGGCCCTTTTGGTGAGCAGTTCTTC. Its protein is CASSLGPFGEQFF. The whole variable domain, remainder taken from reference TRBV7-2 and TRBJ2-1, is GAGVSQSPSNKVTEKGKDVELRCDPISGHTALYWYRQSLGQGLEFLIYFQGNSAPDKSGLPSDRFSAERTGGSVSTLTIQRTQQEDSAVYLCASSLGPFGEQFFGPGTRLTVL.

Ten or more counts support this clonotype. V is TRBV4-2 and J is TRBJ2-2; 7 nucleotides line up with TRBD1. The CDR3 extends over 15 amino acids. Germline CDR1 LGHNA, CDR2 YNFKEQ. V dropped 4 bases and J dropped 3; count of bases not matched to a gene: 5. The CDR3 DNA reads TGTGCCAGCAGCCCGGGACAGCTCTACACCGGGGAGCTGTTTTTT. Its translation: CASSPGQLYTGELFF.

This clonotype was found many times. The chain carries TRBV7-2 and TRBJ2-2; 7 bases match TRBD2. The CDR3 is 16 amino acids. CDR1 and CDR2 (germline): SGHTA, FQGNSA. With V trimmed by 1 base and J by 6 bases, 8 bases remained unmatched. DNA of the CDR3: TGTGCCAGCAGCTTAGTAACCGGACTAGTCTCCGGGGAGCTGTTTTTT. It specifies CASSLVTGLVSGELFF.

This clonotype has at least ten counts. The chain uses TRBV11-2 and TRBJ1-4; no definite D call. This CDR3 comprises 15 residues. Per germline, CDR1 SGHAT and CDR2 FQNNGV. The V end was cut by 8 bases, the J end by 3 bases, with 16 bases between. CDR3 sequence reads: CASSPLGNSNEKLFF. CDR3 DNA: TGTGCCAGCTCTCCTTTAGGGAATTCTAATGAAAAACTGTTTTTT.

This clonotype came up many times. The rearrangement uses TRBV4-3 and TRBJ2-2; 7 bases are a match to TRBD2. V lost 3 bases and J lost 4; bases outside the gene matches: 2. CDR3 size: 14 residues. CDR1 is LGHNA and CDR2 is YSLEER in the germline V gene. The CDR3 DNA follows: TGCGCCAGCAGCCAGGGGGAGGGCACCGGGGAGCTGTTTTTT. It encodes CASSQGEGTGELFF.

Ten or more counts support this clonotype. J is TRBJ2-1 and V is TRBV14; D not resolved. With 0 bases removed from V and 10 bases from J, the gap between germline ends came to 19 bases. The CDR3 contains 16 residues. Germline CDR1 and CDR2: SGHDN and FVKESK. For the CDR3, the DNA is TGTGCCAGCAGCCAAGAAAGGAACTACGGGCTCAGCGAGCAGTTCTTC. It specifies CASSQERNYGLSEQFF.

This clonotype was observed at least ten times. The rearrangement links TRBV20-1 to TRBJ1-6, with 9 positions matching TRBD1. V lost 6 bases and J lost 3; bases outside the gene matches: 9. Germline CDR1 DFQATT, CDR2 SNEGSKA (reference sequence). The CDR3 is made up of 16 amino acids. In DNA, the CDR3 is TGCAGTGCAGATACAGGGGGCGTCCTCTATAATTCACCCCTCCACTTT. Translation: CSADTGGVLYNSPLHF.